This T cell receptor beta chain emerged from a study of T cell responses to AZD1222 COVID-19 vaccine. The repertoire was sequenced with immunoSEQ multiplex PCR; TCRdb's copy has only in-frame clones and lacks some. The repertoire holds approximately 61,000 clones, with around 81% as singletons. Regarding the study as a whole: Clonal diversity was possibly underestimated, and the donors were mostly white British, with more females. Spike was spanned by vaccine-associated CD4 TCRs, with dominance at 160-218 and 743-854.

About this clone: The antigen is unknown.

V lost 7 bases to trimming and J lost 0 bases, with 12 bases between them. The germline CDR1 and CDR2 sequences are LNHDA and SQIVND (reference sequence). The CDR3 contains 14 residues. This TCR derives from an adult who received the AZD1222 COVID-19 vaccine. The sample was peripheral blood, taken 28 days after the second AZD1222 dose. The chain uses TRBV19 and TRBJ1-2; D gene uncertain. The chain's CDR3 is CASNPDPANYGYTF. CDR3 sequence (DNA): TGTGCCAGTAATCCAGATCCCGCTAACTATGGCTACACCTTC.